This entry concerns a single T cell receptor beta chain. As yet, its antigen is unknown. V dropped 1 base and J dropped 3 bases, with 14 bases sitting between them. Germline loops: CDR1 SGDLS, CDR2 YYNGEE. The CDR3 is 15 residues long. Vbeta (60) and Jbeta (13) primers were used in the PCR. Method: immunoSEQ multiplex PCR; TCRdb's copy keeps in-frame clones and lacks some. The table records 95,000 to 150,000 clones, 75% to 85% of them present only once. The sample belongs to a study of cytomegalovirus exposure and HLA in healthy donors. Study findings and constraints: Evidence from a later analysis indicated that most CMV-associated TCR beta chains looked HLA-restricted. Reportedly, fewer N-insertions than the approximately 650-donor mean appeared in an Asian-associated ancestry cluster in a later analysis. Later analysis showed TCR association rates varying by HLA locus, highest for DRB1 and lowest for HLA-C.

This chain uses TRBV9 with TRBJ2-7, with a weak D call TRBD1 (6 bases). The TCR sequence derives from a female donor in good health and CMV-seropositive. What was sequenced was PBMCs. The CDR3 reads CASSVTDSSYYEQYF. CDR3 nucleotides: TGTGCCAGCAGCGTAACGGACAGTAGTTACTACGAGCAGTACTTC.